Below are 16 T cell receptor beta chains sequenced from a single sample in a study of early T cells in non-severe SARS-CoV-2 infection. From the 5' RACE reads, TCRdb called clonotypes with MiXCR, one entry per CDR3 protein. This sample has 50,000 to 85,000 distinct CDR3 sequences, with around 9% found just once. The sample comprised whole blood. These receptor sequences come from an adult who was a healthcare worker with PCR-confirmed SARS-CoV-2 infection or an uninfected control (not recorded which).

This clonotype was recorded many times. The chain carries TRBV7-2 and TRBJ2-3; tentatively, D is TRBD1 or TRBD2 (5 bases each). The V gene lost 7 bases and the J gene lost 2 bases, with 16 bases spanning the gap. From germline, CDR1 is SGHTA and CDR2 FQGNSA. The CDR3 loop spans 15 amino acids. DNA for the CDR3: TGTGCCAGCAAAGATCCGGGACGGACCACAGATACGCAGTATTTT. Protein product: CASKDPGRTTDTQYF.

This clonotype showed up just a few times. The CDR3 nucleotides read TGTGCCAGCAGTCGGGGCGGGAGAGGCCCAGATACGCAGTATTTT. Protein sequence: CASSRGGRGPDTQYF. The rearrangement links TRBV28 to TRBJ2-3, with TRBD2 matching over 7 bases. CDR3 length equals 15 residues. CDR1 MDHEN and CDR2 SYDVKM come from the germline V gene. V dropped 5 bases and J dropped 4; count of bases not matched to a gene: 9.

This clonotype was recorded many times. The V and J genes are TRBV7-2 and TRBJ2-7; tentatively, D is TRBD1 (5 bases). Germline V CDR1 and CDR2: SGHTA, FQGNSA. V lost 2 bases to trimming and J lost 1 base, with 9 bases between them. CDR3 length: 14 residues. CDR3 DNA: TGTGCCAGCAGCTTAAGGACAAATTCCTACGAGCAGTACTTC. Translated: CASSLRTNSYEQYF. Together with reference TRBV7-2 and TRBJ2-7, the CDR3 gives the full variable domain: GAGVSQSPSNKVTEKGKDVELRCDPISGHTALYWYRQSLGQGLEFLIYFQGNSAPDKSGLPSDRFSAERTGGSVSTLTIQRTQQEDSAVYLCASSLRTNSYEQYFGPGTRLTVT.

The sample holds many counts of this clonotype. One end of the junction fails to match germline, which may point to a read error. J is TRBJ2-1 and V is TRBV9; 7 nucleotides agree with TRBD2. This CDR3 is 15 amino acids long. Germline V gene data show CDR1 as SGDLS and CDR2 as YYNGEE. CDR3 DNA sequence: TGTGCCAGTAGCGTGACGGCTAGCGGCCACAATGAGCAGTTCTTC. This encodes CASSVTASGHNEQFF.

This clonotype was counted only a few times. CDR3 DNA: TGCAGTGCTAGAGATGGCGGGCAGAGGACCCAGTACTTC. This codes for CSARDGGQRTQYF. The V and J genes are TRBV20-1 and TRBJ2-5, with a possible D match to TRBD2 (5 bases). This CDR3 contains 13 residues. The V gene lost 0 bases and the J gene lost 7 bases, with 12 bases spanning the gap. The V gene's germline CDR1 is DFQATT and CDR2 SNEGSKA (reference sequence).

The V call is TRBV7-3, the J call TRBJ2-7; perhaps TRBD2 as D (5 bases). Germline CDR1 and CDR2: SGHTA and FQGTGA. V lost 3 bases and J 0 bases, leaving 15 bases between the germline ends. The CDR3 covers 16 residues. CDR3 amino acids: CASSFSAPGSSYEQYF. CDR3 DNA sequence: TGTGCCAGCAGCTTTTCTGCGCCGGGAAGCTCCTACGAGCAGTACTTC.

This clonotype came up a few times. J is TRBJ2-3 and V is TRBV5-1, with no clear D. The CDR3 consists of 18 residues. Trimming left V 0 bases short and J 0 bases short, with 17 bases between. Germline CDR1 SGHRS, CDR2 YFSETQ. The CDR3 DNA reads TGCGCCAGCAGCTTGGATGGGCAGCAAATACCTAGCACAGATACGCAGTATTTT. Its protein is CASSLDGQQIPSTDTQYF. Variable domain in full (rest from reference TRBV5-1 and TRBJ2-3): KAGVTQTPRYLIKTRGQQVTLSCSPISGHRSVSWYQQTPGQGLQFLFEYFSETQRNKGNFPGRFSGRQFSNSRSEMNVSTLELGDSALYLCASSLDGQQIPSTDTQYFGPGTRLTVL.

The J gene is TRBJ2-3, the V gene TRBV9; D unresolved. The CDR3 consists of 14 residues. Germline CDR1 SGDLS, CDR2 YYNGEE. Trimming pared 6 bases from V and 0 bases from J, leaving 11 bases between. In DNA, the CDR3 is TGTGCCAGCACCGTCTCCGGAAGCACAGATACGCAGTATTTT. Translation gives CASTVSGSTDTQYF.

The chain is built from TRBV14 and TRBJ2-1; D not certain. The CDR3 totals 11 residues. The germline gives CDR1 SGHDN, CDR2 FVKESK. Trimming left V 6 bases short and J 10 bases short, with 10 bases between. The CDR3: CASSPRAEQFF. For the CDR3, the DNA is TGTGCCAGCAGTCCAAGGGCCGAGCAGTTCTTC.

Ten or more counts support this clonotype. The chain recombines TRBV7-2 with TRBJ2-3; possible D gene TRBD2, 6 bases. The V gene's germline CDR1 is SGHTA and CDR2 FQGNSA. The CDR3 has 15 residues. Deletions cut 2 bases from V and 0 bases from J, with 9 bases between. The CDR3 nucleotides are TGTGCCAGCAGCTTACGTGGGAGGAGCACAGATACGCAGTATTTT. Residues: CASSLRGRSTDTQYF.

This clonotype came up a few times. The chain joins TRBV6-5 to TRBJ1-5; D is uncertain. The V gene lost 0 bases and the J gene lost 4 bases, with 7 bases spanning the gap. Germline lookup yields CDR1 MNHEY and CDR2 SVGAGI. The CDR3 contains 14 residues. Here the CDR3 DNA reads TGTGCCAGCAGTTACTCCCCGACTAATCAGCCCCAGCATTTT. Its translation is CASSYSPTNQPQHF.

The chain is built from TRBV9 and TRBJ2-3; the D gene is possibly TRBD2 (6 bases). Germline V lookup: CDR1 SGDLS, CDR2 YYNGEE. With 7 bases removed from V and 0 bases from J, the gap between germline ends came to 12 bases. The CDR3 loop spans 14 amino acids. Here the CDR3 reads CASGPAGSTDTQYF. For the CDR3, the DNA is TGTGCCAGCGGGCCAGCGGGCAGCACAGATACGCAGTATTTT.

This clonotype was recorded a few times. The chain uses TRBV15 and TRBJ1-1, with 9 bases fitting TRBD1. This CDR3 has 15 amino acids. The junction had 10 bases not matched to a gene; V was cut back by 7 bases and J by 4 bases. Germline CDR1 LNHNV, CDR2 YYDKDF (reference sequence). This CDR3 is CATTSVQGAGTEAFF. In DNA form, the CDR3 reads TGTGCCACCACCTCGGTACAGGGGGCCGGCACTGAAGCTTTCTTT.

This clonotype was detected only a few times. The V and J genes are TRBV5-1 and TRBJ2-7; D gene ambiguous. V was cut by 3 bases and J by 0 bases, with 10 bases left in between. The CDR3 is 14 residues long. Germline lookup yields CDR1 SGHRS and CDR2 YFSETQ. CDR3 amino acids: CASSWAISSYEQYF. CDR3 DNA sequence: TGCGCCAGCAGCTGGGCAATAAGCTCCTACGAGCAGTACTTC.

This chain connects TRBV9 to TRBJ2-1, with D possibly called TRBD1 or TRBD2 (5 bases each). The V gene's germline CDR1 is SGDLS and CDR2 YYNGEE. The CDR3 is 16 amino acids. Trimming stripped 4 bases from V and 0 bases from J, with 14 bases between. The DNA for the CDR3 is TGTGCCAGCAGCACAGCGACCGGGACCTCCTACAATGAGCAGTTCTTC. It codes for CASSTATGTSYNEQFF.

There are a few counts of this clonotype. The V gene is TRBV20-1, the J gene TRBJ2-2, with 11 bases identical to TRBD2. Germline assignment: CDR1 DFQATT and CDR2 SNEGSKA (reference sequence). The CDR3 covers 14 residues. The V gene end was trimmed by 5 bases and the J gene end by 5 bases; junction bases not matched to a gene: 4. In nucleotides, the CDR3 is TGCAGTGCTTTAGCGGGAGGGCCTACCGGGGAGCTGTTTTTT. This gives the protein CSALAGGPTGELFF.